This TCR beta chain was sequenced for a study of early T cells in non-severe SARS-CoV-2 infection. Study-level background: The sequenced material was bulk RNA from unsorted whole blood, and its chains were unpaired. Regarding the study as a whole: Private and CD4 specificities were missed by VDJdb matching, skewed to anti-spike CD8.

In regard to this clonotype: Its target is not known.

The protocol attached unique molecular identifiers to individual cDNA molecules. TCRdb reprocessed the 5' RACE reads with MiXCR, giving one entry per CDR3 protein. The table lists around 60,000 distinct CDR3 sequences, about 17% of them singletons, with about 8.4% in the top ten. This receptor was identified in an adult who was a healthcare worker with PCR-confirmed SARS-CoV-2 infection or an uninfected control (not recorded which). Sequenced material: whole blood, taken at baseline.

The CDR3 here is CASSPSRHADTQYF. CDR3 nucleotide sequence: TGTGCCAGCAGCCCCAGTAGACATGCAGATACGCAGTATTTT. The chain couples TRBV7-2 to TRBJ2-3; D ambiguous. V lost 5 bases and J 4 bases, leaving 13 bases between the germline ends. Germline V gene lookup returns CDR1 SGHTA and CDR2 FQGNSA. The CDR3 is 14 amino acids.